This passage covers 8 T cell receptor beta chains from one sample sequenced in a study of cytomegalovirus exposure and HLA in healthy donors. In the PCR, 60 Vbeta and 13 Jbeta primers were used. Only in-frame clones appear in the TCRdb table, and some are missing; sequencing was by immunoSEQ multiplex PCR. The data contain approximately 75,000 clones, 65% to 80% of them singletons. The sequencing input was PBMCs. These receptors came from a man aged 40-55 years in good health and CMV-seropositive.

The genes are TRBV11-2 and TRBJ1-6, with D hard to call. V was shortened by 0 bases and J by 6 bases, with 6 bases between the two germline ends. Germline V gives CDR1 SGHAT, CDR2 FQNNGV. The CDR3 is made up of 14 amino acids. This chain's CDR3 is CASSLETGNSPLHF. The CDR3 DNA reads as TGTGCCAGCAGCTTAGAAACTGGTAATTCACCCCTCCACTTT.

V is TRBV5-6 and J is TRBJ1-1, with D maybe TRBD1 (5 bases). CDR1 and CDR2 (germline): SGHDT, YYEEEE. Trimming took off 3 bases at V and 5 bases at J, with 23 bases between the two ends. The CDR3 has 17 residues. The DNA for the CDR3 is TGTGCCAGCAGCTATAAGATATGGACGGGGGGGAGGACTGAAGCTTTCTTT. Its protein product is CASSYKIWTGGRTEAFF.

This clone was detected only a few times. The same CDR3 is also encoded by other DNA sequences in this sample. This rearrangement joins TRBV11-3 to TRBJ2-7, with 7 nucleotides matching TRBD1. The CDR3 sequence is 15 residues long. Germline CDR1 SGHNT, CDR2 YENEEA. Germline trimming cut 6 bases from V and 1 base from J; bases unmatched to any gene: 9. CDR3 sequence reads: CASRQRGRGSYEQYF. The CDR3, as DNA: TGTGCCAGCAGGCAGAGGGGCAGGGGGTCCTACGAGCAGTACTTC.

The chain has TRBV5-6 and TRBJ1-6; TRBD1 matches at 10 bases. CDR1 is SGHDT and CDR2 is YYEEEE in the germline V gene. This CDR3 has 15 residues. V lost 4 bases and J lost 13; bases outside the gene matches: 11. The CDR3 protein is CASSTGQGGLYPLHF. CDR3 DNA: TGTGCCAGCAGCACCGGACAGGGGGGTTTATACCCCCTCCACTTT.

This rearrangement joins TRBV5-4 to TRBJ2-5, with 8 bases matching TRBD1. Germline V CDR1 and CDR2: SGHNT, YYREEE (reference sequence). This CDR3 spans 17 amino acids. The junction had 15 bases not matched to a gene; V was cut back by 4 bases and J by 4 bases. The CDR3 protein is CASSATRRTGSAETQYF. Written as DNA, the CDR3 is TGTGCCAGCAGCGCGACCCGCCGGACAGGGAGTGCAGAGACCCAGTACTTC.

The chain is built from TRBV5-1 and TRBJ2-2, with 9 bases aligning to TRBD1. Losses at the gene ends were 2 bases for V and 6 bases for J; bases not matched to a gene: 8. The CDR3 is made up of 16 amino acids. Germline values: CDR1 SGHRS, CDR2 YFSETQ. CDR3 protein: CASSLQGALGAGELFF. The CDR3, as DNA: TGCGCCAGCAGCTTACAGGGGGCGCTGGGAGCCGGGGAGCTGTTTTTT.

This clone was counted a single time. The J gene is TRBJ1-6, the V gene TRBV7-2; D perhaps matches TRBD1 (5 bases). This CDR3 comprises 16 residues. The germline V gene has CDR1 SGHTA and CDR2 FQGNSA. The V and J ends lost 8 bases and 7 bases respectively, with 21 bases between them. The CDR3 loop reads CASEQKLGDGNSPLHF. The DNA for the CDR3 is TGTGCCAGCGAACAAAAGCTAGGGGATGGAAATTCACCCCTCCACTTT.

V gene TRBV6-1 combines with J gene TRBJ2-7; a weak D match, TRBD2 (5 bases). The CDR3 spans 15 residues. Trimming removed 8 bases at V and 5 bases at J, with 22 bases between. The germline CDR1 and CDR2 sequences are MNHNS and SASEGT. The CDR3 coding sequence is TGTGCCAGCTTGCAGACACCCTATAGCGTCGACGAGCAGTACTTC. The encoded protein is CASLQTPYSVDEQYF.